One sample yielded the 28 T cell receptor beta chains listed below, sequenced in a study of cytotoxic CD8 clonotypes in ibrutinib-treated CLL. Libraries were prepared by immunoSEQ multiplex PCR; TCRdb keeps only in-frame clonotypes and omits some of them. The sample has 150,000 or so clones, more than 70% seen once; the top ten hold around 3%. Specimen: PBMCs, collected at disease progression, from a patient treated with ibrutinib. These receptors all come from a human donor with chronic lymphocytic leukemia.

This clone appeared once. A read error may account for a junction end that differs from germline. Other DNA variants within this sample encode the same CDR3. The rearrangement uses TRBV27 and TRBJ2-6; a possible D gene is TRBD1 (5 bases). CDR3 length: 18 residues. The V gene's germline CDR1 is MNHEY and CDR2 SMNVEV (reference sequence). CDR3 in DNA: TGTGCTAGCAGTTTATCGAACCCAGGGCAGGCGGGGGCCAACGTCCTGACTTTC. Its protein product is CASSLSNPGQAGANVLTF.

V usage is TRBV7-9 and J usage is TRBJ2-2; 7 nucleotides match TRBD2. The CDR3 is 17 amino acids. V was pared by 4 bases and J by 1 base, with 9 bases of the junction left unmatched. CDR1 and CDR2 from the germline V gene are SEHNR and FQNEAQ (reference sequence). The CDR3 reads CASSSPYSSGNTGELFF. The CDR3 nucleotides read TGTGCCAGCAGCTCCCCTTATTCTAGCGGGAACACCGGGGAGCTGTTTTTT.

V is TRBV7-3 and J is TRBJ2-7; unclear D gene. Germline loops: CDR1 SGHTA, CDR2 FQGTGA. The V and J ends lost 0 bases and 4 bases respectively, with 7 bases between them. This CDR3 comprises 13 residues. The CDR3 region has the DNA TGTGCCAGCAGCTTAACGTTGAGGTACGAGCAGTACTTC. Translated, it gives CASSLTLRYEQYF.

The chain has TRBV11-2 and TRBJ2-2; D assignment may be TRBD1 or TRBD2 (5 bases each). CDR1 is SGHAT and CDR2 is FQNNGV in the germline V gene. Trimming left V 1 base short and J 7 bases short, with 13 bases between. The CDR3 loop spans 15 amino acids. The CDR3 DNA is TGTGCCAGCAGCTTAGTGAGCCTGGGGGTCGGGGAGCTGTTTTTT. This encodes CASSLVSLGVGELFF. The full variable domain, in which reference TRBV11-2 and TRBJ2-2 provide the parts outside the CDR3, is EAGVAQSPRYKIIEKRQSVAFWCNPISGHATLYWYQQILGQGPKLLIQFQNNGVVDDSQLPKDRFSAERLKGVDSTLKIQPAKLEDSAVYLCASSLVSLGVGELFFGEGSRLTVL.

The rearrangement uses TRBV29-1 and TRBJ2-2, with D possibly called TRBD1 or TRBD2 (5 bases each). CDR3 length equals 13 residues. The ends were cut back, 4 bases at V and 3 bases at J, with 9 bases in the middle. Germline lookup yields CDR1 SQVTM and CDR2 ANQGSEA. The CDR3, as DNA: TGCAGCGTTGGGGGGTACGACACCGGGGAGCTGTTTTTT. Encoded protein: CSVGGYDTGELFF.

With regard to this clone: The sample holds other DNA sequences that translate to the same CDR3. The gene calls are TRBV6-5 and TRBJ2-5; maybe TRBD2 (6 bases). The germline CDR1 and CDR2 sequences are MNHEY and SVGAGI. The V gene lost 0 bases and the J gene lost 5 bases, with 13 bases spanning the gap. This CDR3 comprises 15 residues. The CDR3 loop is CASSYSRGLGETQYF. CDR3 coding DNA: TGTGCCAGCAGTTACTCCCGGGGACTGGGGGAGACCCAGTACTTC.

The gene calls are TRBV29-1 and TRBJ2-2, with a possible D match to TRBD1 (6 bases). CDR3 length equals 13 residues. Per the germline V gene, CDR1 is SQVTM and CDR2 is ANQGSEA. Trimming removed 3 bases from V and 5 bases from J, with 10 bases in between. CDR3: CSVDGRGTGELFF. As DNA, the CDR3 is TGCAGCGTTGATGGCAGGGGTACCGGGGAGCTGTTTTTT.

The chain uses TRBV19 and TRBJ1-3, with TRBD1 as a possible D gene (5 bases). The V gene lost 4 bases and the J gene lost 0 bases, with 7 bases spanning the gap. From germline, CDR1 is LNHDA and CDR2 SQIVND (reference sequence). The CDR3 runs to 14 residues. The CDR3 DNA reads as TGTGCCAGTAGTAGGGGCCACTCTGGAAACACCATATATTTT. Translation gives CASSRGHSGNTIYF.

The chain uses TRBV4-1 and TRBJ2-2, with 7 nucleotides matching TRBD1. J was trimmed by 5 bases and V by 7 bases; bases with no gene match: 7. The CDR3 runs 14 residues. Germline-derived CDR1 and CDR2 are MGHRA and YSYEKL. CDR3 nucleotide sequence: TGCGCCAGCATGAGGGGGCGAGATACCGGGGAGCTGTTTTTT. Translated: CASMRGRDTGELFF.

V gene TRBV27 combines with J gene TRBJ1-5, with no clear D. Germline V gene lookup returns CDR1 MNHEY and CDR2 SMNVEV (reference sequence). The CDR3 contains 16 residues. The V end was cut by 5 bases, the J end by 3 bases, with 17 bases between. The chain's CDR3 is CASSLSPDGNNQPQHF. The CDR3 nucleotides read TGTGCCAGCAGTCTCTCTCCGGACGGCAACAATCAGCCCCAGCATTTT.

This chain uses TRBV5-1 with TRBJ2-1; 9 bases align to TRBD2. The junction had 8 bases not matched to a gene; V was cut back by 4 bases and J by 12 bases. Per germline, CDR1 SGHRS and CDR2 YFSETQ. The CDR3 spans 13 residues. CDR3 amino acids: CASSTLAGAGQFF. For the CDR3, the DNA is TGCGCCAGCAGCACGTTAGCGGGAGCTGGGCAGTTCTTC.

The V and J genes are TRBV12-5 and TRBJ2-1; 11 nucleotides align to TRBD1. Germline CDR1 is LGHNT and CDR2 is FRNRAP. The CDR3 runs 17 residues. V lost 2 bases and J lost 3; bases outside the gene matches: 6. The CDR3 bases are TGTGCTAGTGGTTTGCAGGGGACAGGGGGTTACTACAATGAGCAGTTCTTC. Protein: CASGLQGTGGYYNEQFF.

The chain is built from TRBV6-5 and TRBJ2-7; 8 bases map to TRBD1. CDR1 and CDR2 from the germline V gene are MNHEY and SVGAGI. This CDR3 region has 14 residues. Trimming at V came to 5 bases and at J to 5 bases, leaving 8 bases not matched to a gene. DNA of the CDR3: TGTGCCAGCAGTATGTCAGGGGGCATCGACGAGCAGTACTTC. Translation: CASSMSGGIDEQYF.

The genes are TRBV29-1 and TRBJ2-7, with D possibly matching TRBD2 (5 bases). Per the germline V gene, CDR1 is SQVTM and CDR2 is ANQGSEA. The CDR3 spans 14 residues. Trimming shortened V by 2 bases and J by 2 bases, and 13 bases separated the two germline ends. The CDR3 nucleotides are TGCAGCGTTGAAATGACAATAGCGCCCTACGAGCAGTACTTC. This encodes CSVEMTIAPYEQYF.

CDR3 in amino acids: CAWLLRQGMAETQYF. In DNA, the CDR3 is TGTGCCTGGCTACTCAGGCAGGGAATGGCAGAGACCCAGTACTTC. The chain recombines TRBV30 with TRBJ2-5; D may be TRBD1 (5 bases). The CDR3 has 15 amino acids. Germline CDR1 GTSNPN, CDR2 SVGIG (reference sequence). Trimming cost V 5 bases and J 4 bases, with 20 bases left between them.

The genes are TRBV6-5 and TRBJ1-1; 7 nucleotides line up with TRBD1. Germline V gives CDR1 MNHEY, CDR2 SVGAGI. The CDR3 is made up of 16 amino acids. The V segment lost 4 bases and the J segment 1 base; nucleotides outside the gene matches: 9. The CDR3 region has the DNA TGTGCCAGCAGTTCGACGACAGGGAGGCGGAACACTGAAGCTTTCTTT. Translated, it gives CASSSTTGRRNTEAFF.

The gene calls are TRBV5-4 and TRBJ2-7, with D tentatively TRBD1 or TRBD2 (5 bases each). The V end lost 0 bases, the J end lost 2 bases, and 9 bases lay between the germline ends. The V gene's germline CDR1 is SGHNT and CDR2 YYREEE (reference sequence). The CDR3 totals 14 residues. Here the CDR3 reads CASSLVQGPYEQYF. The CDR3 coding sequence is TGTGCCAGCAGCTTGGTTCAGGGACCCTACGAGCAGTACTTC.

The chain has TRBV5-6 and TRBJ1-1; tentatively, D is TRBD1 (6 bases). The CDR3 covers 14 residues. V shed 4 bases and J shed 2 bases, with 12 bases lying between them. Germline loops: CDR1 SGHDT, CDR2 YYEEEE. The CDR3 loop reads CASSPGAYNTEAFF. CDR3 nucleotide sequence: TGTGCCAGCAGCCCGGGGGCCTATAACACTGAAGCTTTCTTT.

In DNA form, the CDR3 reads TGTGCCAGCAGGGACGGGGACAGGGGGCTATATGGCTACACCTTC. Protein sequence: CASRDGDRGLYGYTF. The genes are TRBV28 and TRBJ1-2; 12 bases agree with TRBD1. The CDR3 spans 15 residues. Germline CDR1 MDHEN, CDR2 SYDVKM. The ends lost 6 bases at V and 5 bases at J; junction bases unmatched: 7.

CDR3 region: CASSLGLAGPYEQYF. Here the CDR3 DNA reads TGTGCCAGCAGCTTAGGTCTAGCGGGCCCATACGAGCAGTACTTC. The V gene is TRBV11-3, the J gene TRBJ2-7, with 8 bases fitting TRBD2. Per the germline V gene, CDR1 is SGHNT and CDR2 is YENEEA. There are 15 residues in the CDR3. V was clipped by 1 base and J by 4 bases; unmatched bases: 6.

V is TRBV6-6 and J is TRBJ2-1, with D perhaps matching TRBD2 (5 bases). The CDR3 extends over 15 amino acids. Looked up from germline, CDR1 is MNHNY and CDR2 is SVGAGI (reference sequence). V was cut by 3 bases and J by 4 bases, with 13 bases left in between. The CDR3 here is CASSYMSGRYNEQFF. The CDR3 nucleotides are TGTGCCAGCAGTTATATGAGCGGCAGGTACAATGAGCAGTTCTTC.

The V call is TRBV7-8, the J call TRBJ1-2, with unresolved D. V was shortened by 1 base and J by 3 bases, with 6 bases between the two germline ends. Germline CDR1 reads SGHVS; CDR2 reads FQNEAQ. This CDR3 comprises 13 residues. The CDR3 region is CASSLERDYGYTF. The CDR3 nucleotides are TGTGCCAGCAGCTTAGAAAGGGACTATGGCTACACCTTC. The full variable domain, in which reference TRBV7-8 and TRBJ1-2 provide the parts outside the CDR3, is GAGVSQSPRYKVAKRGQDVALRCDPISGHVSLFWYQQALGQGPEFLTYFQNEAQLDKSGLPSDRFFAERPEGSVSTLKIQRTQQEDSAVYLCASSLERDYGYTFGSGTRLTVV.

This clone showed up just once. The rearrangement uses TRBV29-1 and TRBJ2-1; 9 bases agree with TRBD2. Per germline, CDR1 SQVTM and CDR2 ANQGSEA. The CDR3 contains 18 residues. The V gene end was trimmed by 6 bases and the J gene end by 0 bases; junction bases not matched to a gene: 15. The CDR3 bases are TGCAGCGTCCCCGGGGGGCTAGCGGGACTTAGCTCCTACAATGAGCAGTTCTTC. Protein: CSVPGGLAGLSSYNEQFF.

With respect to this clone: The same CDR3 arises from other DNA sequences in this sample as well. The chain recombines TRBV6-5 with TRBJ2-7, with 10 positions matching TRBD2. Germline V lookup: CDR1 MNHEY, CDR2 SVGAGI. This CDR3 contains 14 residues. The ends lost 6 bases at V and 2 bases at J; junction bases unmatched: 4. Here the CDR3 DNA reads TGTGCCAGCAGCCGTCTAGCGGGAGCCTACGAGCAGTACTTC. Translated: CASSRLAGAYEQYF.

The chain has TRBV19 and TRBJ1-1, with 10 positions matching TRBD1. Trimming took 5 bases from V and 0 from J; bases not matched to a gene: 6. CDR3 size: 16 residues. Germline CDR1 and CDR2: LNHDA and SQIVND (reference sequence). Here the CDR3 reads CASSPGTGALNTEAFF. In DNA form, the CDR3 reads TGTGCCAGTAGTCCCGGGACAGGGGCGTTGAACACTGAAGCTTTCTTT.

This chain connects TRBV4-1 to TRBJ2-7, with D possibly being TRBD1 (5 bases). CDR1 is MGHRA and CDR2 is YSYEKL in the germline V gene. The CDR3 contains 14 residues. V was trimmed by 0 bases and J by 6 bases, leaving 12 bases between them. CDR3 in DNA: TGCGCCAGCAGCCAAGATAATTACCAGGGCGAGCAGTACTTC. Protein sequence: CASSQDNYQGEQYF.

The V call is TRBV5-1, the J call TRBJ1-1; the D is unclear. Trimming took 0 bases from V and 5 from J, leaving 17 bases between them. The CDR3 covers 16 residues. From germline, CDR1 is SGHRS and CDR2 YFSETQ. CDR3 residues: CASSLDIGTLPTEAFF. The CDR3 region has the DNA TGCGCCAGCAGCTTGGATATCGGCACACTGCCGACTGAAGCTTTCTTT.

J is TRBJ1-4 and V is TRBV28, with D possibly matching TRBD1 (5 bases). CDR1 is MDHEN, CDR2 SYDVKM, per germline. Trimming took 8 bases from V and 7 from J, leaving 20 bases between them. The CDR3 has 15 amino acids. The CDR3 reads CASETEGLWGEKLFF. CDR3 DNA: TGTGCCAGCGAAACCGAGGGGCTATGGGGTGAAAAACTGTTTTTT.